This T cell receptor (beta chain) was obtained from a study of blood T cell repertoires in COVID-19 (dated by TCRdb to 2020 to 2021). Study-level background: Collaborator samples came from the United States, Italy and Spain and covered acute and convalescent phases of COVID-19. The prospective study material was composed of cDNA or gDNA derived from T cells, B-cell-depleted T cells, or PBMCs. Subjects who had been exposed to COVID-19, were actively infected with it, or had recovered from it provided the deeply sampled blood TCRbeta repertoires that made up the dataset. The repertoires were released in a freely available public database meant as a resource for research on the immune response to SARS-CoV-2. Samples came from the ongoing ImmuneRACE study (first 160 participants) plus 1,254 subjects from 6 global collaborators. The sample metadata nearly always contained a de-identified subject ID, COVID-19 status, age in years and sex. Where available, HLA class I and class II types were taken from metadata supplied by the sample provider and were not determined by assay-based typing. The research as a whole found: The quantity of clinical and demographic metadata differed by source and by participant and was supplied without curation.

V and J lose 4 bases and 6 bases, and a span of 13 bases separates them. The CDR3 spans 13 residues, from the cysteine through the phenylalanine. CDR3 DNA only is kept here, 39 bases in frame from base 1. Looking up the germline V gene (reference sequence) yields CDR1 LNHDA and CDR2 SQIVND. The immunoSEQ Assay, a bias-controlled multiplex PCR, was used to amplify TCRbeta CDR3 regions from genomic DNA. As for the authors' bioinformatics: The number of nucleated cells in each sample was estimated by amplification of reference gene primers within the assay. Sequence reads were collapsed and filtered to measure the absolute abundance of every unique TCRbeta CDR3 rearrangement. For each sample, productive Simpson clonality was calculated as the square root of Simpson's diversity index across productive rearrangements. Imported from immuneACCESS, the table was reduced by TCRdb to in-frame sequences with V and J called. These copies leave out some clones; in studies compared against another copy, an unresolved V gene accounts for under half, and the cause of the remainder is not known. V, J and clone size are those of that table, while D and trimming were read from the DNA. Counted in this sample were 40,000 to 60,000 clones; about 86% of them appeared once. Together, the top ten hold roughly 4.5% of the sample.

Whole blood was collected in K2EDTA tubes by collaborating institutions according to the institutions' own protocols. For TCRbeta analysis, collaborator samples were shipped as frozen whole blood, as isolated PBMCs, or as DNA extracted from either sample type. A note on this clone: Its antigen specificity is not known. The record has no base qualities; no much larger clone is one base away.

Sequenced input: peripheral blood. This receptor was taken from a man aged 80 or over with active COVID-19. Rearrangement joined TRBV19 to TRBJ2-7, and possibly TRBD1, on 6 matching bases. The DNA sequence is given as TGTGCCAGTAGTAACACAGGGTCGCGCGAGCAGTACTTC. It encodes CASSNTGSREQYF. When the CDR3 is completed using the reference TRBV19 and TRBJ2-7 genes on either side, the full variable domain is DGGITQSPKYLFRKEGQNVTLSCEQNLNHDAMYWYRQDPGQGLRLIYYSQIVNDFQKGDIAEGYSVSREKKESFPLTVTSAQKNPTAFYLCASSNTGSREQYFGPGTRLTVT.